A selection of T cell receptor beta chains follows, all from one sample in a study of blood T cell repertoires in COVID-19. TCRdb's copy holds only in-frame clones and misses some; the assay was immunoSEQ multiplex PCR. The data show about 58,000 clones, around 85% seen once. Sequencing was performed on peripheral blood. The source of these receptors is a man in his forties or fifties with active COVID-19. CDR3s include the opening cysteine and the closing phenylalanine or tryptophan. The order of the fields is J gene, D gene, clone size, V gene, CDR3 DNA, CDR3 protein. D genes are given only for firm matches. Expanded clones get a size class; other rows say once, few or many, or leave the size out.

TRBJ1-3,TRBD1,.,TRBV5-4,TGTGCCAGCAGCGAAGACAGGGGGTCTGGAAACACCATATATTTT,CASSEDRGSGNTIYF
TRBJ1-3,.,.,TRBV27,TGTGCCAGCAGGGGGTCGGGAGACAACACCATATATTTT,CASRGSGDNTIYF
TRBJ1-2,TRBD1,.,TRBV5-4,TGTGCCAGCAGCTTTGACAGGGGTACTTATGGCTACACCTTC,CASSFDRGTYGYTF
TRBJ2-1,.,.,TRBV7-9,TGTGCCAGCAGCTTAGCGGAGGGATCGAATGAGCAGTTCTTC,CASSLAEGSNEQFF
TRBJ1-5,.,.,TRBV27,TGTGCCAGCAGCGCCTGGGGCAGCTCCAATCAGCCCCAGCATTTT,CASSAWGSSNQPQHF
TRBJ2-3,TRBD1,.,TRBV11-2,TGTGCCAGCAGCACAGGGGTTTATAGCACAGATACGCAGTATTTT,CASSTGVYSTDTQYF
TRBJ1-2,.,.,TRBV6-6,TGTGCCAGCAGCGTCACAGTCAACTATGGCTACACCTTC,CASSVTVNYGYTF
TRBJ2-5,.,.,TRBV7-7,TGTGCCAGCAGCTTAGGGGCAGGGATGGGCCGGGAGACCCAGTACTTC,CASSLGAGMGRETQYF
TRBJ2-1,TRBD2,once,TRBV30,TGTGCCTGGACGACGGCTAGCGGGACCCGAGATGAGCAGTTCTTC,CAWTTASGTRDEQFF
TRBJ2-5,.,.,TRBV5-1,TGCGCCAGCAGCTTCCCGAGGGGGGGAAGAGAGACCCAGTACTTC,CASSFPRGGRETQYF
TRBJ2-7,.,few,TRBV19,TGTGCCAGTAGTAAAGAGGGCTTCTCCTACGAGCAGTACTTC,CASSKEGFSYEQYF
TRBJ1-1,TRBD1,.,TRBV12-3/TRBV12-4,TGTGCCAGCACCGAGGGGGCTGACACTGAAGCTTTCTTT,CASTEGADTEAFF
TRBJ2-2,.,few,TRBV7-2,TGTGCCAGCAGCTTGAATCGCGGGAACACCGGGGAGCTGTTTTTT,CASSLNRGNTGELFF
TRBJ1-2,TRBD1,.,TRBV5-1,TGCGCCAGCAGCTTGGGGCTAGGGACAGAACCTAACTATGGCTACACCTTC,CASSLGLGTEPNYGYTF
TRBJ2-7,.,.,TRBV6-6,TGTGCCAGCACTAGATCCTTTACGGGATCTAGCCACTACGAGCAGTACTTC,CASTRSFTGSSHYEQYF
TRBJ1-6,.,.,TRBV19,TGTGCCAGTAGTATAGGCCCCAGCGGGGGAGTCGGTTCACCCCTCCACTTT,CASSIGPSGGVGSPLHF
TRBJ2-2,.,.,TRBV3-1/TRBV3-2,TGTGCCAGCAGCCCCCGTGGACTCGGGGAGCTGTTTTTT,CASSPRGLGELFF
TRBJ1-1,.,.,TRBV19,TGTGCCAGTAGCTGGAGGGGTCGGGCCACTGAAGCTTTCTTT,CASSWRGRATEAFF
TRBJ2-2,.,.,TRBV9,TGTGCCAGCAGGCTCGGAGGCGGGGAGCTGTTTTTT,CASRLGGGELFF
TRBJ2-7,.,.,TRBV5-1,TGCGCCAGCAGCTTCACGCAGGGGGGTTCCTACGAGCAGTACTTC,CASSFTQGGSYEQYF
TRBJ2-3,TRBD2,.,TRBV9,TGTGCCAGCAACCGTGACTCTAGCGGGAGGTTGGAAGATACGCAGTATTTT,CASNRDSSGRLEDTQYF